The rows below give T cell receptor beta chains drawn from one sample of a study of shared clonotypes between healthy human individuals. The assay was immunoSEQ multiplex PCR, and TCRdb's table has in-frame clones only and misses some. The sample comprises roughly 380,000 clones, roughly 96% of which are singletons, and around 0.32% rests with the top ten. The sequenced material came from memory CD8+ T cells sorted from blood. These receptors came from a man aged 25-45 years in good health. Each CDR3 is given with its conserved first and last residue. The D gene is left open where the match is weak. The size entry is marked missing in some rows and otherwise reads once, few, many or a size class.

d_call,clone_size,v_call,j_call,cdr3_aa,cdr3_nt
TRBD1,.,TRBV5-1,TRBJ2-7,CASSLARGQSSYEQYF,TGCGCCAGCAGCTTGGCTAGGGGGCAGAGCTCCTACGAGCAGTACTTC
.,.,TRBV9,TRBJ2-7,CASSVGPLYEQYF,TGTGCCAGCAGCGTAGGGCCCCTCTACGAGCAGTACTTC
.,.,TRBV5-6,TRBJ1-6,CASSLGPPGESPLHF,TGTGCCAGCAGCTTAGGGCCACCAGGGGAATCACCCCTCCACTTT
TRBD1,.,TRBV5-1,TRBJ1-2,CASSRGQGLSYGYTF,TGCGCCAGCAGCAGAGGACAGGGGTTGAGTTATGGCTACACCTTC
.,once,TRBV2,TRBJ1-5,CASNLRGARPQHF,TGTGCCAGCAACTTAAGAGGGGCTCGGCCCCAGCATTTT
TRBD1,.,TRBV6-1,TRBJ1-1,CASSVRGGNTEAFF,TGTGCCAGCAGTGTCAGGGGGGGGAACACTGAAGCTTTCTTT
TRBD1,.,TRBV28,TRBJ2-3,CASSARSWYRGQGIDTQYF,TGTGCCAGCAGTGCTCGTTCGTGGTACCGCGGACAGGGTATAGATACGCAGTATTTT
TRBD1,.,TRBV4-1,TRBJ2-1,CASSQEERGPHEQFF,TGCGCCAGCAGCCAAGAGGAAAGGGGGCCGCATGAGCAGTTCTTC
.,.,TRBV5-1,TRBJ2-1,CASSLREYNEQFF,TGCGCCAGCAGCTTGCGGGAGTACAATGAGCAGTTCTTC
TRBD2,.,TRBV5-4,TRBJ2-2,CASSAAGTSGRKTGELFF,TGTGCCAGCAGCGCGGCCGGGACTAGCGGGAGGAAAACCGGGGAGCTGTTTTTT
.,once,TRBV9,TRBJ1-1,CASSAESGAFTEAFF,TGTGCCAGCAGCGCCGAATCAGGGGCATTCACTGAAGCTTTCTTT
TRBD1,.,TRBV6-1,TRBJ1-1,CASRGGQVDTEAFF,TGTGCCAGCAGGGGGGGACAGGTGGACACTGAAGCTTTCTTT
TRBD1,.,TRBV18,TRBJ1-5,CASSPNSGGNQPQHF,TGTGCCAGCTCACCGAATTCAGGGGGTAATCAGCCCCAGCATTTT
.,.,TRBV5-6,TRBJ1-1,CASSLVWGNTEAFF,TGTGCCAGCAGCTTGGTATGGGGCAACACTGAAGCTTTCTTT
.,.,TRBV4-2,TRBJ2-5,CASSSSGREETQYF,TGTGCCAGCAGCTCCTCGGGAAGAGAAGAGACCCAGTACTTC
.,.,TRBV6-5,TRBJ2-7,CASSYRTLYEQYF,TGTGCCAGCAGTTACAGGACGCTCTACGAGCAGTACTTC
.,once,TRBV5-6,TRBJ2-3,CASSLGLASTDTQYF,TGTGCCAGCAGCTTGGGGCTAGCGAGCACAGATACGCAGTATTTT